This T cell receptor (beta chain) emerged from a study of early T cells in non-severe SARS-CoV-2 infection. Study-level points and caveats: Matching against VDJdb likely underestimated virus-specific expansions, favoring anti-spike CD8.

TCRdb redid the calling of the 5' RACE reads with MiXCR, one entry per CDR3 protein. The sample consists of some 30,000 distinct CDR3 sequences, 4.5% of them appearing once. On this clonotype itself: Its antigen is unknown. This may be a read error: a much more frequent sequence differs by one nucleotide.

The TCR originated in an adult who was a healthcare worker with PCR-confirmed SARS-CoV-2 infection or an uninfected control (not recorded which). The sequenced sample was whole blood.

The CDR3 DNA reads TGTGTCAGTAGTATAATATCCAGGGGCACTGAAGCTTTCTTT. Its protein is CVSSIISRGTEAFF. The chain couples TRBV19 to TRBJ1-1; a possible D gene is TRBD1 (6 bases). The length of the CDR3 is 14 residues. The germline V gene encodes CDR1 LNHDA and CDR2 SQIVND (reference sequence). Based on the CDR3 plus reference TRBV19 and TRBJ1-1, the full variable domain is DGGITQSPKYLFRKEGQNVTLSCEQNLNHDAMYWYRQDPGQGLRLIYYSQIVNDFQKGDIAEGYSVSREKKESFPLTVTSAQKNPTAFYLCVSSIISRGTEAFFGQGTRLTVV.